This T cell receptor (beta chain) is drawn from a study of shared clonotypes between healthy human individuals. Overall study findings and caveats: Represented diversity, genetic and exposure-history alike, was limited by few donors. Richness estimates generally favored naive over memory subsets. Non-shared clonotypes showed lower generation probabilities than clonotypes common to all four donors.

The authors distributed each subset's genomic DNA evenly over several immunoSEQ plates. The repertoire was sequenced with immunoSEQ multiplex PCR; TCRdb's copy has only in-frame clones and lacks some. Here the sample spans some 360,000 clones, more than 60% being singletons. Concerning this clone itself: Antigen unknown.

Sequencing input: memory CD4+ T cells sorted from blood. The subset is: CD45RA-negative fraction. This receptor was obtained from a man between 25 and 39 years old in good health.

The CDR3 is CASSVGAGEYYEQYF. The CDR3 nucleotides read TGTGCCAGCAGCGTAGGTGCGGGAGAGTATTACGAGCAGTACTTC. The chain uses TRBV9 and TRBJ2-7, with 7 bases fitting TRBD2. Germline V lookup: CDR1 SGDLS, CDR2 YYNGEE. Trimming cost V 0 bases and J 4 bases; bases outside gene matches: 7. This CDR3 has 15 amino acids. Combining the CDR3 with reference TRBV9 and TRBJ2-7 gives the whole variable domain DSGVTQTPKHLITATGQRVTLRCSPRSGDLSVYWYQQSLDQGLQFLIQYYNGEERAKGNILERFSAQQFPDLHSELNLSSLELGDSALYFCASSVGAGEYYEQYFGPGTRLTVT.